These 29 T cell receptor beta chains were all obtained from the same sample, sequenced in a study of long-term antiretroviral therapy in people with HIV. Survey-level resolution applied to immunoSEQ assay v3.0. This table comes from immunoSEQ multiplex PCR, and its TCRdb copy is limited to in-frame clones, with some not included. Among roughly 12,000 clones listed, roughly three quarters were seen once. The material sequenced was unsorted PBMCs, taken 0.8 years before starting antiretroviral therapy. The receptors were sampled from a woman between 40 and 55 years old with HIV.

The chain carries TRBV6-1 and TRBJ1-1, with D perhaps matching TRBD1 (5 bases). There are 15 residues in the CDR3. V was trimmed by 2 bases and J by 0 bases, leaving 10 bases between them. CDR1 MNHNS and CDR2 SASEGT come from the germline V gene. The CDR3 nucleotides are TGTGCCAGCAGTGAATTTATACAGGTGAACACTGAAGCTTTCTTT. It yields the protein CASSEFIQVNTEAFF.

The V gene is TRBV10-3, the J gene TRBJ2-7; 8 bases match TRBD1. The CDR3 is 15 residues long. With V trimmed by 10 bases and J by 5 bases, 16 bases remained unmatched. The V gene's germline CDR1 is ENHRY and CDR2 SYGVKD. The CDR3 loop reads CATTGAPSVTDEQYF. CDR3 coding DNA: TGTGCCACGACAGGGGCTCCTAGCGTAACTGACGAGCAGTACTTC.

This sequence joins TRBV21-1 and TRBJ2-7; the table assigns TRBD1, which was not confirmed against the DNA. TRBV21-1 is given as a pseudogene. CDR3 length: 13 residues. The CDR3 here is CASSKLRAGEQYF. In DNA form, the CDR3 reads TGTGCCAGCAGCAAACTAAGGGCAGGGGAGCAGTACTTC.

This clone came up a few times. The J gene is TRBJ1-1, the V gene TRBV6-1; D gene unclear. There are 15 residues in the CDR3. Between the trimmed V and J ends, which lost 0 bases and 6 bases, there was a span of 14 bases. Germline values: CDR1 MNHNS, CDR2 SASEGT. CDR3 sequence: CASSEALRTTSEAFF. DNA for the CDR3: TGTGCCAGCAGTGAAGCGCTTCGGACTACGTCTGAAGCTTTCTTT.

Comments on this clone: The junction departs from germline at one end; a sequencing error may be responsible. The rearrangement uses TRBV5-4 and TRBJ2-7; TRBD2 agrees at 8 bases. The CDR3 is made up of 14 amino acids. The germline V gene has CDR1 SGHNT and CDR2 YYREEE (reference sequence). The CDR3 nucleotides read TGTGCCAGCAGCTTGGGGGTCGGGAGGGAGTCGAGCGGCTTC. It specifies CASSLGVGRESSGF.

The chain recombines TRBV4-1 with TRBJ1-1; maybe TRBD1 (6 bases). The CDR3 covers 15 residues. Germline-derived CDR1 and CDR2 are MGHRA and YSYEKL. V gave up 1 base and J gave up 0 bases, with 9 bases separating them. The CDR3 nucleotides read TGCGCCAGCAGCCAAGTTGGGGGCTTGAACACTGAAGCTTTCTTT. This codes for CASSQVGGLNTEAFF.

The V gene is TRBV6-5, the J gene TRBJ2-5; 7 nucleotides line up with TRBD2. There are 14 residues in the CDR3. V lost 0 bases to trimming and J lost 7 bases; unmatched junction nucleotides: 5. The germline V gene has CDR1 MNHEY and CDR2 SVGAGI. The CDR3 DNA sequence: TGTGCCAGCAGTTACTCGGGGGGGACCCCGACCCAGTACTTC. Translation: CASSYSGGTPTQYF.

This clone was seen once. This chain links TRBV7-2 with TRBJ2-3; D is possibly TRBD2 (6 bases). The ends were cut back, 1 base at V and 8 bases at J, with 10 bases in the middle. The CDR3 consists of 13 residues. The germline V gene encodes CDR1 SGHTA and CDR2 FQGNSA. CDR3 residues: CASSLEGLRTQYF. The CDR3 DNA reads TGTGCCAGCAGCTTAGAGGGACTCCGTACGCAGTATTTT. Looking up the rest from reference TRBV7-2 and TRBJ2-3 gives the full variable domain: GAGVSQSPSNKVTEKGKDVELRCDPISGHTALYWYRQSLGQGLEFLIYFQGNSAPDKSGLPSDRFSAERTGGSVSTLTIQRTQQEDSAVYLCASSLEGLRTQYFGPGTRLTVL.

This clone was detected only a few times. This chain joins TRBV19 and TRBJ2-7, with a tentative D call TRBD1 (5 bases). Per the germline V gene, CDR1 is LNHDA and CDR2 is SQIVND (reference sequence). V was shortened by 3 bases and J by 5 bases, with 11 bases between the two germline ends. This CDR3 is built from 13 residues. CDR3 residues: CASSMTPGHEQYF. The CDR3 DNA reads TGTGCCAGTAGTATGACCCCAGGGCACGAGCAGTACTTC. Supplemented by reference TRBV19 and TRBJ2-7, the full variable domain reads DGGITQSPKYLFRKEGQNVTLSCEQNLNHDAMYWYRQDPGQGLRLIYYSQIVNDFQKGDIAEGYSVSREKKESFPLTVTSAQKNPTAFYLCASSMTPGHEQYFGPGTRLTVT.

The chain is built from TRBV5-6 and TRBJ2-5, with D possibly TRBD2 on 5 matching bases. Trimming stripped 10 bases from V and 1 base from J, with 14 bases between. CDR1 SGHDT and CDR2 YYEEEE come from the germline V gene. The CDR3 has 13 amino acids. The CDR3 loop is CASGKKGQETQYF. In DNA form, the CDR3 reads TGTGCCTCGGGGAAAAAGGGCCAAGAGACCCAGTACTTC.

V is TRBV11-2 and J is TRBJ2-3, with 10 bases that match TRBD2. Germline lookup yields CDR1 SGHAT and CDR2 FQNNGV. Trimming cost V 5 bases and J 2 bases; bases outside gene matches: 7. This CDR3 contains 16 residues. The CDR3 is CASSPTLAGNTDTQYF. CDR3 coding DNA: TGTGCCAGCAGCCCGACACTAGCGGGGAACACAGATACGCAGTATTTT.

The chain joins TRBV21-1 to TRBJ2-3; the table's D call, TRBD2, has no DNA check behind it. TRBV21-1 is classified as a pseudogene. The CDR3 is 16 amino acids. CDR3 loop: CASSLRLRTNTDTQYF. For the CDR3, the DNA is TGTGCCAGCAGCCTCCGCCTCCGGACTAACACAGATACGCAGTATTTT.

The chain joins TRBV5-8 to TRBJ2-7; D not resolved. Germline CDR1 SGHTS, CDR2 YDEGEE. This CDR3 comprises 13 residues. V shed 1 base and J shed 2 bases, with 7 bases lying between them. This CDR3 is CASSLRATYEQYF. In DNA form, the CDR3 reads TGTGCCAGCAGCTTGCGAGCTACCTACGAGCAGTACTTC.

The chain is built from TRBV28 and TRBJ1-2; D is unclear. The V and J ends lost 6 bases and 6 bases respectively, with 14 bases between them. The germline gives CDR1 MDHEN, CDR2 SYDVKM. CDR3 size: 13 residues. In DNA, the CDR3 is TGTGCCAGCAGCCCGGGGTTTGTCCATGGCTACACCTTC. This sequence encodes CASSPGFVHGYTF.

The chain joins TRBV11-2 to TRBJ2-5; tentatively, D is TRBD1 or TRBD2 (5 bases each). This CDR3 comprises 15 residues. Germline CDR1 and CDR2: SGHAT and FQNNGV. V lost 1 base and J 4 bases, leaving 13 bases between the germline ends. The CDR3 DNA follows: TGTGCCAGCAGCTTAGTAAGCGCAGGGACAGAGACCCAGTACTTC. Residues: CASSLVSAGTETQYF. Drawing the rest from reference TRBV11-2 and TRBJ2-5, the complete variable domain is EAGVAQSPRYKIIEKRQSVAFWCNPISGHATLYWYQQILGQGPKLLIQFQNNGVVDDSQLPKDRFSAERLKGVDSTLKIQPAKLEDSAVYLCASSLVSAGTETQYFGPGTRLLVL.

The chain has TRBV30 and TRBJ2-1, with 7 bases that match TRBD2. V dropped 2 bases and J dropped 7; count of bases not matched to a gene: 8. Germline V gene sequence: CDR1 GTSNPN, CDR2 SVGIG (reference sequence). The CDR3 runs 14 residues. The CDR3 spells CAWSFHSGENEQFF. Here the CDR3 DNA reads TGTGCCTGGAGTTTTCACAGCGGGGAGAATGAGCAGTTCTTC.

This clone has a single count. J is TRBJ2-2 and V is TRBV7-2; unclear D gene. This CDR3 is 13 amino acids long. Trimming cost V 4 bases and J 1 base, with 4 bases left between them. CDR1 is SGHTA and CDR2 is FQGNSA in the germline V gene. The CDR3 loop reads CASSSMNTGELFF. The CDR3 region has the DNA TGTGCCAGCAGCTCAATGAACACCGGGGAGCTGTTTTTT.

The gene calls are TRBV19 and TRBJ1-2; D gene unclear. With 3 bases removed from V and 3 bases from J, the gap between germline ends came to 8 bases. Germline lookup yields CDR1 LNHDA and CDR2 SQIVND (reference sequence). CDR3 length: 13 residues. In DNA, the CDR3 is TGTGCCAGTAGTATCCAGGACCACTATGGCTACACCTTC. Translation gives CASSIQDHYGYTF.

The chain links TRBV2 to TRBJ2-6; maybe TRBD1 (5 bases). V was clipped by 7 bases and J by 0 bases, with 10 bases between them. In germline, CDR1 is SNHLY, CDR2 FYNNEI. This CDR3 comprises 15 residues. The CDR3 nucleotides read TGTGCCAGCAATACAGGAAGCTCTGGGGCCAACGTCCTGACTTTC. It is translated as CASNTGSSGANVLTF.

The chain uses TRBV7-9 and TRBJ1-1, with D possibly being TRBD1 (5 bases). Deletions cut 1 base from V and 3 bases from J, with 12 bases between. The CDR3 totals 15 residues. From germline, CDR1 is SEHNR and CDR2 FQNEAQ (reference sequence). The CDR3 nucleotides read TGTGCCAGCAGCTTAGGGCGATGGGACGACACTGAAGCTTTCTTT. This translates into CASSLGRWDDTEAFF.

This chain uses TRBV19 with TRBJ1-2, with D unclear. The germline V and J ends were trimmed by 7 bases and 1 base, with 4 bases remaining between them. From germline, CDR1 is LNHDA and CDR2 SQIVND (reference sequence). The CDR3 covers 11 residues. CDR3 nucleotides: TGTGCCAGTACAGATAACTATGGCTACACCTTC. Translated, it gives CASTDNYGYTF.

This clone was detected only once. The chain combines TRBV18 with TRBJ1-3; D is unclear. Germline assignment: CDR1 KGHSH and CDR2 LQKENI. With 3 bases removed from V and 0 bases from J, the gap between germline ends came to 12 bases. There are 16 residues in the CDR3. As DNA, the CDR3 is TGTGCCAGCTCACCCGGCGGCCCTGGCTCTGGAAACACCATATATTTT. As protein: CASSPGGPGSGNTIYF. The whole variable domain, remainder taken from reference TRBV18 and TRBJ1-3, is NAGVMQNPRHLVRRRGQEARLRCSPMKGHSHVYWYRQLPEEGLKFMVYLQKENIIDESGMPKERFSAEFPKEGPSILRIQQVVRGDSAAYFCASSPGGPGSGNTIYFGEGSWLTVV.

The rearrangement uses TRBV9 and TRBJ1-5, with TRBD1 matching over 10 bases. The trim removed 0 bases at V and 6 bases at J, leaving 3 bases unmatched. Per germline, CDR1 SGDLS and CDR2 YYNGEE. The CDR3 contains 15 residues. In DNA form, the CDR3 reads TGTGCCAGCAGCGTAGAGGGACAGGGGAGTCAGCCCCAGCATTTT. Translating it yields CASSVEGQGSQPQHF. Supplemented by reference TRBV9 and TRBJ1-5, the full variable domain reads DSGVTQTPKHLITATGQRVTLRCSPRSGDLSVYWYQQSLDQGLQFLIQYYNGEERAKGNILERFSAQQFPDLHSELNLSSLELGDSALYFCASSVEGQGSQPQHFGDGTRLSIL.

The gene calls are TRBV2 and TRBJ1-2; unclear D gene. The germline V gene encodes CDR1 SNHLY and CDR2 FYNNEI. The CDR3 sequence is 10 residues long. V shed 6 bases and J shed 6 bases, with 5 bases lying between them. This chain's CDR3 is CASRGDGYTF. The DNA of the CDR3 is TGTGCCAGCAGGGGTGATGGCTACACCTTC.

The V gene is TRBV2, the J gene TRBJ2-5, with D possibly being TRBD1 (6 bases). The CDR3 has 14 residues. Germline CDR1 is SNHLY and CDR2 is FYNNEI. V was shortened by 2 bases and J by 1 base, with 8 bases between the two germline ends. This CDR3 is CASSERGGQETQYF. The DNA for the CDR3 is TGTGCCAGCAGTGAACGAGGGGGCCAAGAGACCCAGTACTTC. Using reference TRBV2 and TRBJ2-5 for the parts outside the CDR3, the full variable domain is EPEVTQTPSHQVTQMGQEVILRCVPISNHLYFYWYRQILGQKVEFLVSFYNNEISEKSEIFDDQFSVERPDGSNFTLKIRSTKLEDSAMYFCASSERGGQETQYFGPGTRLLVL.

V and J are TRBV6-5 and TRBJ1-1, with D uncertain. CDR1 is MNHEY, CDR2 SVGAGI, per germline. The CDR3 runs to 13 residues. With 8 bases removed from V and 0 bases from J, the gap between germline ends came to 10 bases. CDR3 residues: CASQGPLNTEAFF. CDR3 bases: TGTGCCAGCCAAGGGCCATTGAACACTGAAGCTTTCTTT.

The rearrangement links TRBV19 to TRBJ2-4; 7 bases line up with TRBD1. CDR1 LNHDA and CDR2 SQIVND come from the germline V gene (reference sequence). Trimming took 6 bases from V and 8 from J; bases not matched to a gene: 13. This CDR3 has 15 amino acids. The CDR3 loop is CASSGRGRGGYIQYF. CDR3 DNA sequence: TGTGCCAGTAGCGGGCGAGGGAGAGGGGGCTACATTCAGTACTTC. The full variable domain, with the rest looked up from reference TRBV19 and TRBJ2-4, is DGGITQSPKYLFRKEGQNVTLSCEQNLNHDAMYWYRQDPGQGLRLIYYSQIVNDFQKGDIAEGYSVSREKKESFPLTVTSAQKNPTAFYLCASSGRGRGGYIQYFGAGTRLSVL.

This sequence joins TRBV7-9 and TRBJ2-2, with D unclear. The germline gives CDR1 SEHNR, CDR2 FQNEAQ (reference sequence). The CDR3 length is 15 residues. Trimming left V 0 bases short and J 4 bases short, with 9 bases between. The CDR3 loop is CASSLAVGLTGELFF. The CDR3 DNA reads TGTGCCAGCAGCTTAGCGGTCGGCCTCACCGGGGAGCTGTTTTTT.

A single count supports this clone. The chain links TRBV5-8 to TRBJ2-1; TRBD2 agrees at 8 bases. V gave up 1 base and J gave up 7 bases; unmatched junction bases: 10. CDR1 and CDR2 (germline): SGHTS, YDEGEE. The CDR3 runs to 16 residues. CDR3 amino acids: CASSLLTSGSYNEQFF. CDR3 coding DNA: TGTGCCAGCAGCTTGCTTACCAGCGGGAGTTATAATGAGCAGTTCTTC.